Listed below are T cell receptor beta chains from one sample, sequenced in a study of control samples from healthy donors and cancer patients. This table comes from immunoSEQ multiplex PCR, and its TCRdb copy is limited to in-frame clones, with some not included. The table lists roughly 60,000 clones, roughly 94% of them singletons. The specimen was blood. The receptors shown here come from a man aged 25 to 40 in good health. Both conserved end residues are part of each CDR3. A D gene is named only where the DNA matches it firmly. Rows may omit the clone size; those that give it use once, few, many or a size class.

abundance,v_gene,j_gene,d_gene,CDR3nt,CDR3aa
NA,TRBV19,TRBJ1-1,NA,TGTGCCAGTAGCCCTAACTTGGGGAGCACTGAAGCTTTCTTT,CASSPNLGSTEAFF
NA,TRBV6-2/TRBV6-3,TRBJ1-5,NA,TGTGCCAGCAGTTGGCAGAAGACCCAGCATTTT,CASSWQKTQHF
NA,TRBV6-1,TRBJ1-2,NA,TGTGCCAGCAGTGAAGCCCCGATTGTGGATTGGGGCTACACCTTC,CASSEAPIVDWGYTF
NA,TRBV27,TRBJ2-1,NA,TGTGCCAGCAGCCCTAGATCTAACGATGAGCAGTTCTTC,CASSPRSNDEQFF
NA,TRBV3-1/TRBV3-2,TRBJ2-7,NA,TGTGCCAGCAGCCAAGGAGGCGGGGTCCTCTACGAGCAGTACTTC,CASSQGGGVLYEQYF
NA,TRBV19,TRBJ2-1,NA,TGTGCCAGCTCAGCCCACCTACTAGTCCCGAATGAGCAGTTCTTC,CASSAHLLVPNEQFF
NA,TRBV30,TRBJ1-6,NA,TGTGCCTGGAGTGTGGCAGGGGCCCTCGCCGACTCCTATAATTCACCCCTCCACTTT,CAWSVAGALADSYNSPLHF
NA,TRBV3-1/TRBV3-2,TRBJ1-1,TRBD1,TGTGCCAGCAGCCAAGTGCAGGGGGGGCGAACTGAAGCTTTCTTT,CASSQVQGGRTEAFF
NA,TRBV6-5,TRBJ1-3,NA,TGTGCCAGCAGTAGACACAGGGAGCACACCATATATTTT,CASSRHREHTIYF
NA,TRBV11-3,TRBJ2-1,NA,TGTGCCAGCAGCCAGAGGGGAGGGGGACAAGTCTACAATGAGCAGTTCTTC,CASSQRGGGQVYNEQFF
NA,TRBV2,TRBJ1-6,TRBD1,TGTGCCAGCCCTCAGGGGGGCTATAATTCACCCCTCCACTTT,CASPQGGYNSPLHF
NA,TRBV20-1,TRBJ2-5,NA,TGCAGTGCTAGTTTTTCGGGCGGGCAGACCCAGTACTTC,CSASFSGGQTQYF
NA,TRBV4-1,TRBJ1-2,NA,TGCGCCAGCAGCCAAGATGGCAGGAAGGGGTATGGCTACACCTTC,CASSQDGRKGYGYTF
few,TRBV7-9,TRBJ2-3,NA,TGTGCCAGCAGCCCAGGTCGGGCGGGGACAGCTAGCACAGATACGCAGTATTTT,CASSPGRAGTASTDTQYF
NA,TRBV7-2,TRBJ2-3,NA,TGTGCCAGCAGCTTATCCAGGCCCCAAGGGACGCAGTATTTT,CASSLSRPQGTQYF
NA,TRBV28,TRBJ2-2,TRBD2,TGTGCCAGCAGTTCCTTTCTTGGACTAGCGGGAGGGCCCACGAACACCGGGGAGCTGTTTTTT,CASSSFLGLAGGPTNTGELFF
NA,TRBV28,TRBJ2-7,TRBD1,TGTGCCAGCAGCAGCACAGGGGGTACCTACGAGCAGTACTTC,CASSSTGGTYEQYF
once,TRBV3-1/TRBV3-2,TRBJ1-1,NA,TGTGCCAGCAGCCAGGCAGGGTCTGAAGCTTTCTTT,CASSQAGSEAFF
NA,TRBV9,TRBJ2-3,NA,TGTGCCAGCAGCATCCCAGGGGACCTCACAGATACGCAGTATTTT,CASSIPGDLTDTQYF
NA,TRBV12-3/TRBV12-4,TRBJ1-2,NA,TGTGCCAGCAGTTTTCCAGGGAAAGGCTACACCTTC,CASSFPGKGYTF
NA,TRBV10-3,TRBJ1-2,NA,TGTGCCATCAGGATACAGGGCCTGCGTGGAATGAACTATGGCTACACCTTC,CAIRIQGLRGMNYGYTF
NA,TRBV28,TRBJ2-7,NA,TGTGCCAGCAGTTTAATTTCGGGTCTGGAGCAGTACTTC,CASSLISGLEQYF
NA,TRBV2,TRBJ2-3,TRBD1,TGTGCCGGGGGACAGGGTCAGGGTACGCAGTATTTT,CAGGQGQGTQYF
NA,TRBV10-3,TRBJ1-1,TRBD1,TGTGCCATCAGAGGGACAGGGGAGACTGAAGCTTTCTTT,CAIRGTGETEAFF
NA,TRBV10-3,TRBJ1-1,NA,TGTGCCATCAGTGAACGGGTCGGTAGGGGGAACACTGAAGCTTTCTTT,CAISERVGRGNTEAFF
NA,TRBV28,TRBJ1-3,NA,TGTGCCAGCATCAAAGGGGCCGGAAACACCATATATTTT,CASIKGAGNTIYF